This T cell receptor (beta chain) stems from a study of T cells in Graves' hyperthyroidism and ophthalmopathy. With 5 bases removed from V and 0 bases from J, the gap between germline ends came to 17 bases. The CDR3 consists of 16 residues. This clonotype was detected ten times or more. The investigators amplified TCR beta CDR3 regions from RNA transcripts. In the first-round RT-PCR of the TCR CDR3, the HTBI primer set was used. TCRdb analysed the multiplex PCR reads with MiXCR anew, one entry per CDR3 protein. The sample lists more than 500,000 distinct CDR3 sequences; around 15% were seen once. V usage is TRBV12-3 or TRBV12-4 and J usage is TRBJ2-7; D perhaps matches TRBD1 (6 bases). The sequence was obtained from a woman between 35 and 50 years old with Graves' ophthalmopathy. Sequenced: blood. In DNA, the CDR3 is TGTGCCAGCAGTCCCGGACAGACAAGCTTCTCCTACGAGCAGTACTTC. Its translation is CASSPGQTSFSYEQYF.